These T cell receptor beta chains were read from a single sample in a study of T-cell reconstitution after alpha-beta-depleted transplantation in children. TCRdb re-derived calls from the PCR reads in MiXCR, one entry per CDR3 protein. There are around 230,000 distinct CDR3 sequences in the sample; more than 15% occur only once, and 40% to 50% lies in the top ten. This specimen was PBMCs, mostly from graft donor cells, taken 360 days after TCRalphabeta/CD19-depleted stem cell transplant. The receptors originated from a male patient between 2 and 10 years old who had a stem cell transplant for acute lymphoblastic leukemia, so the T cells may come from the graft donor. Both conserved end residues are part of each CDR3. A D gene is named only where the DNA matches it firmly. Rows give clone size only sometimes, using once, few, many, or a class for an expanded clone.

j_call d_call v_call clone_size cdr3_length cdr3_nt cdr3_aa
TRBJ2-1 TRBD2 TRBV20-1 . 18 TGCAGTGCTAGAGATTCCACTAGCGGGGGGGCCGATAGGGATGAGCAGTTCTTC CSARDSTSGGADRDEQFF
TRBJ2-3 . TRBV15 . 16 TGTGCCACCAGCAGGGACAGATCCACTAGCACAGATACGCAGTATTTT CATSRDRSTSTDTQYF
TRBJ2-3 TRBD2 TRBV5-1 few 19 TGCGCCAGCAGTCAGCGCACTAGCGGGCGACTACCTCTCACAGATACGCAGTATTTT CASSQRTSGRLPLTDTQYF
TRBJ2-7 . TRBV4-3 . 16 TGCGCCAGCAGCCAAGGCCTCGGGCTGTCCTCCTACGAGCAGTACTTC CASSQGLGLSSYEQYF
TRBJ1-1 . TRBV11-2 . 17 TGTGCCAGCAGCTTAGGGGCTTTGGGGAGGATGAACACTGAAGCTTTCTTT CASSLGALGRMNTEAFF
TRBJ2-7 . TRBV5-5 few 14 TGTGCCAGCAGCAATAGGACGGTCACCTACGAGCAGTACTTC CASSNRTVTYEQYF
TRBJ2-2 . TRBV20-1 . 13 TGCAGTGCTCCTATTAGGGTGGCCGGGGAGCTGTTTTTT CSAPIRVAGELFF
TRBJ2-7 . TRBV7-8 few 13 TGTGCCAGCAGCCAACGCCGGGGGCAGGGACCGTACTTC CASSQRRGQGPYF
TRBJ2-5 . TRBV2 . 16 TGTGCCAGCAGTGAAGGGGCCAGGGGCTGGGGAGAGACCCAGTACTTC CASSEGARGWGETQYF
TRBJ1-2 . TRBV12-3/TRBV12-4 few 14 TGTGCCAGCATCCCGCGGGGGAGTAACTATGGCTACACCTTC CASIPRGSNYGYTF
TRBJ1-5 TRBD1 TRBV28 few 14 TGTGCCAGCAGTTTCCGGGACAGGGTTCAGCCCCAGCATTTT CASSFRDRVQPQHF
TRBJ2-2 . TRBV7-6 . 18 TGTGCCAGCAGCCCAGTTATTCGTACCGGGATAAACACCGGGGAGCTGTTTTTT CASSPVIRTGINTGELFF
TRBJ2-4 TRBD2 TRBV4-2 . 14 TGTGCCAGCAGCCAGGGGGGGGAGAAAAACATTCAGTACTTC CASSQGGEKNIQYF
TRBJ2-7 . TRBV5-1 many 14 TGCGCCAGCAGCATCCCCCTAGGGAAAGGCGAGCAGTACTTC CASSIPLGKGEQYF
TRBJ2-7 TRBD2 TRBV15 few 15 TGTGCCACCAGCAGAAACGGGCGGGAGGGTTACGAGCAGTACTTC CATSRNGREGYEQYF
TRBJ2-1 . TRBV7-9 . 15 TGTGCCAGCAGCGCTCGCACGGCTTCCTACAATGAGCAGTTCTTC CASSARTASYNEQFF
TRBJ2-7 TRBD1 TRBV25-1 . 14 TGTGCCAGCAGGCCACGGGACAGGGGCTACGAGCAGTACTTC CASRPRDRGYEQYF
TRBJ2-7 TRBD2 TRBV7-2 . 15 TGTGCCAGCAACAATGGACTAGCGGGGGGGTACGAGCAGTACTTC CASNNGLAGGYEQYF
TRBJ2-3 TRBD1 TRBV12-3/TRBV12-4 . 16 TGTGCCAGCAGTTTAGGACAGGGGGCGCTCGAAGATACGCAGTATTTT CASSLGQGALEDTQYF
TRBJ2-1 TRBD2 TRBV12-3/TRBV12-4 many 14 TGTGCCAGCAATAAACTAGCGGGAGTCAATGAGCAGTTCTTC CASNKLAGVNEQFF
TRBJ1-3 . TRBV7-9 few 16 TGTGCCAGCAGCTTAAGGGAAGGGACCTCTGGAAACACCATATATTTT CASSLREGTSGNTIYF
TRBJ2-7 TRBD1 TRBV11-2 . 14 TGTGCCAGCAGCTGGGGACAGGTCGACTACGAGCAGTACTTC CASSWGQVDYEQYF
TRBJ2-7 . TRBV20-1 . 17 TGCAGTGCTAGAGATAATAACAGGGCAGTCCATCCCTACGAGCAGTACTTC CSARDNNRAVHPYEQYF
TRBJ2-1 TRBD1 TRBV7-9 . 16 TGTGCCAGCCTACAGGGGTTTGGGAGCTCCTACAATGAGCAGTTCTTC CASLQGFGSSYNEQFF
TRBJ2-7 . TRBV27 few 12 TGTGCCAGCAGTTTATCGGTCAGAGAGCAGTACTTC CASSLSVREQYF
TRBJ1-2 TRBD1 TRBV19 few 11 TGTGCCACCCAACAGGGGTTGGGCTACACCTTC CATQQGLGYTF
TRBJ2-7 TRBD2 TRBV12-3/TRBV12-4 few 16 TGTGCCAGCACCCAAGGAGCGGGGGGCCGCTCCTACGAGCAGTACTTC CASTQGAGGRSYEQYF
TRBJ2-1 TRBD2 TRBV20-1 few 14 TGCAGTGCCCCCGTAGCGGGGCTCTACAATGAGCAGTTCTTC CSAPVAGLYNEQFF
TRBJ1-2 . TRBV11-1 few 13 TGTGCCAGCAGCTTGGTGAAAGACTATGGCTACACCTTC CASSLVKDYGYTF
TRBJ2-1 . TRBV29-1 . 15 TGCAGCATTGCCGTGACAGGGACTAGGGACAATGAGCAGTTCTTC CSIAVTGTRDNEQFF
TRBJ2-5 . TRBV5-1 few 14 TGCGCCAGCAGCTTAGGGACACTACAAGAGACCCAGTACTTC CASSLGTLQETQYF
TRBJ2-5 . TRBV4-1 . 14 TGCGCCAGCAGCCAAGTGCTACTGCTTGCGGCCCAGTACTTC CASSQVLLLAAQYF
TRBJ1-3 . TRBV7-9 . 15 TGTGCCAGCAGCTTAGTAGCGGGGACTGGAAACACCATATATTTT CASSLVAGTGNTIYF
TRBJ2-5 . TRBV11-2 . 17 TGTGCCAGCAGCTTAGTGGTCTCGTCGCTAAAACAAGAGACCCAGTACTTC CASSLVVSSLKQETQYF
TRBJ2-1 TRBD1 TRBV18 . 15 TGTGCCAGCTCACCCCCGAGACAGGGATTACATGAGCAGTTCTTC CASSPPRQGLHEQFF
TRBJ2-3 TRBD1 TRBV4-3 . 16 TGCGCCAGCAGCCAATACAGGGGGTTGGAAGCAGATACGCAGTATTTT CASSQYRGLEADTQYF
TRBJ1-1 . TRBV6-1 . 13 TGTGCCAGCAGTACGGCGTATAACACTGAAGCTTTCTTT CASSTAYNTEAFF
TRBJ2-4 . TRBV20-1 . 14 TGCAGTGCTAGAATCGACACTGGGAAAAACATTGAGTACTTC CSARIDTGKNIEYF
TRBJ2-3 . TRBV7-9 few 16 TGTGCCAGCAGCGATATCCGTAGCGTGGTGGTAGATACGCAGTATTTT CASSDIRSVVVDTQYF
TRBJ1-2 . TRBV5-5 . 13 TGTGCCAGCAGTACTGACAGAAACTATGGCTACACCTTC CASSTDRNYGYTF
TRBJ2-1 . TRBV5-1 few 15 TGCGCCAGCAGCTCCGTAGCAGGCGTGGACAATGAGCAGTTCTTC CASSSVAGVDNEQFF
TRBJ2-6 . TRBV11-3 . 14 TGTGCCAGCAGCCCCCAGTTTGGGGCCAACGTCCTGACTTTC CASSPQFGANVLTF
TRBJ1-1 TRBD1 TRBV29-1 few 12 TGCAGTGCTGGACAGGGCGGCACTGAAGCTTTCTTT CSAGQGGTEAFF
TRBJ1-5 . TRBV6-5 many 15 TGTGCCAGCCGCCGAACCGGACAGAGCAATCAGCCCCAGCATTTT CASRRTGQSNQPQHF
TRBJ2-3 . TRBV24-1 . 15 TGTGCCACCAGTGACATCCGAAAGGGCGCGGATACGCAGTATTTT CATSDIRKGADTQYF
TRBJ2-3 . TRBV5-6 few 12 TGTGCCAGCAGCCTAGCACAGGGACAACAGTATTTT CASSLAQGQQYF
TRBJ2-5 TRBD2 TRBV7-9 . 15 TGTGCCAGCAGCTTCAGCGGGGGGCTGAAAGAGACCCAGTACTTC CASSFSGGLKETQYF
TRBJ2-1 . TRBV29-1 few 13 TGCAGCGTTGGGGGGACCAGAGTTAATGAGCAGTTCTTC CSVGGTRVNEQFF